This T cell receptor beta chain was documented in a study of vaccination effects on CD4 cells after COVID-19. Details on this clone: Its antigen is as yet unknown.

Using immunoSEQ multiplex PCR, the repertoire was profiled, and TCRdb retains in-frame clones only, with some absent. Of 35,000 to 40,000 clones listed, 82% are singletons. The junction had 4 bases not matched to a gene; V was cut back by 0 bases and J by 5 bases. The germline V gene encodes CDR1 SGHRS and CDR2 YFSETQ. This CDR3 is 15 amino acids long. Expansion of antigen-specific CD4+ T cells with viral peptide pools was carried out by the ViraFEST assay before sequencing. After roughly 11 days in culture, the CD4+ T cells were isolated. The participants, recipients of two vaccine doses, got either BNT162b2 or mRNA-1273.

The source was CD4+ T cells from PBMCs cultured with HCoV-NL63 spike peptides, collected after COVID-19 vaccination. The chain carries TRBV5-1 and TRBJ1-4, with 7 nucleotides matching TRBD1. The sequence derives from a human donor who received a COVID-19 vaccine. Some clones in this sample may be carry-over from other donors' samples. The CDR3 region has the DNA TGCGCCAGCAGCTTGGAGGGACAGAGGAATGAAAAACTGTTTTTT. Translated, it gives CASSLEGQRNEKLFF. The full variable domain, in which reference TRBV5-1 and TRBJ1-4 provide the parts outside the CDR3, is KAGVTQTPRYLIKTRGQQVTLSCSPISGHRSVSWYQQTPGQGLQFLFEYFSETQRNKGNFPGRFSGRQFSNSRSEMNVSTLELGDSALYLCASSLEGQRNEKLFFGSGTQLSVL.